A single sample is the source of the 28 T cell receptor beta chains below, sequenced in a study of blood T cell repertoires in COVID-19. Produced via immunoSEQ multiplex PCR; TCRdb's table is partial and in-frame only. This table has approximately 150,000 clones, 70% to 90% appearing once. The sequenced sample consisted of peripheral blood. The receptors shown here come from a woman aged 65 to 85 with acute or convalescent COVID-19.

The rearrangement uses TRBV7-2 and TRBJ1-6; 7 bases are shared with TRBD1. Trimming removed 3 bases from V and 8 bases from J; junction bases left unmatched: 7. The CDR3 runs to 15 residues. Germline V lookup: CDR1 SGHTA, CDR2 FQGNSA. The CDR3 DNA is TGTGCCAGCAGCTTCACGACAGGGATCGATTCACCCCTCCACTTT. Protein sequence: CASSFTTGIDSPLHF.

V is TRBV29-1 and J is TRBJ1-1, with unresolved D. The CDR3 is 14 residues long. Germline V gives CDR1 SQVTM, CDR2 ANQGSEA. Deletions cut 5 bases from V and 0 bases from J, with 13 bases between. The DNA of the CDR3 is TGCAGCGTTTCTCCTTTTGCGGTGAACACTGAAGCTTTCTTT. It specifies CSVSPFAVNTEAFF.

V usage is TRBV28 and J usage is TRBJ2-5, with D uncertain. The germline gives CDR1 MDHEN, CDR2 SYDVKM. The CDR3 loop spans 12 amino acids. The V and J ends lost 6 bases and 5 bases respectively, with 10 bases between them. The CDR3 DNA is TGTGCCAGCAGGCGCCTCGGTGAGACCCAGTACTTC. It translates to CASRRLGETQYF. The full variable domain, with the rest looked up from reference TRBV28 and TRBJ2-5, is DVKVTQSSRYLVKRTGEKVFLECVQDMDHENMFWYRQDPGLGLRLIYFSYDVKMKEKGDIPEGYSVSREKKERFSLILESASTNQTSMYLCASRRLGETQYFGPGTRLLVL.

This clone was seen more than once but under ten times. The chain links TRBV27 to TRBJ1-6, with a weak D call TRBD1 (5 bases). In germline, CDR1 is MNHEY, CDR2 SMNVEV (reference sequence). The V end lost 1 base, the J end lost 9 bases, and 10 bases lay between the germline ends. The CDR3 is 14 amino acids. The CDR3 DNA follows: TGTGCCAGCAGTTTATATCAGGGTAGTTCACCCCTCCACTTT. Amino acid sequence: CASSLYQGSSPLHF.

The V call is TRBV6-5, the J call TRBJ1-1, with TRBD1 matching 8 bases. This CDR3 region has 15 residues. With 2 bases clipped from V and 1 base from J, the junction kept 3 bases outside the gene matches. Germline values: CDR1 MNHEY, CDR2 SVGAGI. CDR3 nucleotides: TGTGCCAGCAGTTACGGGGACAGGAGGAACACTGAAGCTTTCTTT. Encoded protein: CASSYGDRRNTEAFF.

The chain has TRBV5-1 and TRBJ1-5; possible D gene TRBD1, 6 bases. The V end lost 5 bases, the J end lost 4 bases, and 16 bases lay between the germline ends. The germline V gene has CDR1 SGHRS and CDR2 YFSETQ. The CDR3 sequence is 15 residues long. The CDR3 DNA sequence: TGCGCCAGCAGACGCGAAACAGGGCCTAATCAGCCCCAGCATTTT. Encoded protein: CASRRETGPNQPQHF.

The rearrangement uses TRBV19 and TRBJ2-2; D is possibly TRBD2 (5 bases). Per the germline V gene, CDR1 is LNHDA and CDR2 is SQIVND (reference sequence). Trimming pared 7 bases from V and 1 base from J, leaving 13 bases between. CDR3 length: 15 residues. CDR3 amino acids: CASKEAVMNTGELFF. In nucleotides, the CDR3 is TGTGCCAGTAAGGAAGCGGTTATGAACACCGGGGAGCTGTTTTTT.

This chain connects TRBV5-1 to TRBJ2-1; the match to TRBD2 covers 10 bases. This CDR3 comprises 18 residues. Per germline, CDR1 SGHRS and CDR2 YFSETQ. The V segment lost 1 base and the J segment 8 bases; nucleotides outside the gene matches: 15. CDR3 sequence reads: CASSLRASGRAGRDEQFF. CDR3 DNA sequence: TGCGCCAGCAGCTTGAGGGCTAGCGGGAGAGCCGGACGGGATGAGCAGTTCTTC.

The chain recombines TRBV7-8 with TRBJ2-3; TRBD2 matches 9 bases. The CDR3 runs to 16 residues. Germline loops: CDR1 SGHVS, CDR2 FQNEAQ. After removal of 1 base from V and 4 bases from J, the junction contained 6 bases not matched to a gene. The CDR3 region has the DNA TGTGCCAGCAGCTTAGACGCGGGGGGGCAGGCAGATACGCAGTATTTT. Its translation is CASSLDAGGQADTQYF.

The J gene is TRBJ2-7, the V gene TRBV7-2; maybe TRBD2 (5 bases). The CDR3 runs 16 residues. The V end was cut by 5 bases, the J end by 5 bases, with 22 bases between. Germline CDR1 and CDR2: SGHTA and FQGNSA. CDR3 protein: CASSDPGSYNRDEQYF. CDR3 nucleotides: TGTGCCAGCAGCGACCCGGGGTCCTATAATAGGGACGAGCAGTACTTC.

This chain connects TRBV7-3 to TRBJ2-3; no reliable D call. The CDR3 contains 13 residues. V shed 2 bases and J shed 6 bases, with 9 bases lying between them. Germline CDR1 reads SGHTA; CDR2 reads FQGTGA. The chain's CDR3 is CASSLVPSDTQYF. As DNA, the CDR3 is TGTGCCAGCAGCTTAGTTCCCTCCGATACGCAGTATTTT.

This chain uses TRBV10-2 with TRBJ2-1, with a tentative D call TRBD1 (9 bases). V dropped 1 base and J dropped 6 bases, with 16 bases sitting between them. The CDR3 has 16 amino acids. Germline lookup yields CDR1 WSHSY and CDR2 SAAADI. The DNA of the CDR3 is TGCGCCAGCAGTGAGTTAGCGGGACAGGGTACCAATGAGCAGTTCTTC. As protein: CASSELAGQGTNEQFF.

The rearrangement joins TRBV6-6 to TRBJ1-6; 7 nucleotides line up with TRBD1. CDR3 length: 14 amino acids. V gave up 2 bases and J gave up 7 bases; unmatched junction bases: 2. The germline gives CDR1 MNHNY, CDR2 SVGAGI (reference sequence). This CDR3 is CASSYLQGNSPLHF. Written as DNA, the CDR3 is TGTGCCAGCAGTTACCTACAGGGGAATTCACCCCTCCACTTT.

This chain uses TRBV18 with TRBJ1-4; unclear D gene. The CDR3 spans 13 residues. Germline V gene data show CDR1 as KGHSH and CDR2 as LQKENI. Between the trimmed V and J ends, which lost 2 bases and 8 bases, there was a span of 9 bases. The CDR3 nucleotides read TGTGCCAGCTCACCATTGCGAGGAGAAAAACTGTTTTTT. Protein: CASSPLRGEKLFF.

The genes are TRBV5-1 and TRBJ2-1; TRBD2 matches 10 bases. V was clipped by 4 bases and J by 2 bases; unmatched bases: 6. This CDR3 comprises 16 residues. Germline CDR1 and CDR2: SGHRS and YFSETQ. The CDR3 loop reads CASSPRLAGAYNEQFF. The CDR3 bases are TGCGCCAGCAGCCCCAGACTAGCGGGCGCCTACAATGAGCAGTTCTTC.

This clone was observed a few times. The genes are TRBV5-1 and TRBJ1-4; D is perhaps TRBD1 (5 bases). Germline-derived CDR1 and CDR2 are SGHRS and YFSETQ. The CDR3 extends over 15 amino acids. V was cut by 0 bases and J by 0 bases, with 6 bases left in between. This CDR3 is CASSLETATNEKLFF. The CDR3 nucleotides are TGCGCCAGCAGCTTGGAGACAGCAACTAATGAAAAACTGTTTTTT.

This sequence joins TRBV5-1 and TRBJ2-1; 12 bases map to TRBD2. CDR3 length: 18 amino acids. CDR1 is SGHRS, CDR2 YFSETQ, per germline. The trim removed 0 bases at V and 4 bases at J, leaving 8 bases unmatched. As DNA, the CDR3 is TGCGCCAGCAGCTTGGTTGCCCCACTAGCGGGAGGTTACAATGAGCAGTTCTTC. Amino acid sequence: CASSLVAPLAGGYNEQFF.

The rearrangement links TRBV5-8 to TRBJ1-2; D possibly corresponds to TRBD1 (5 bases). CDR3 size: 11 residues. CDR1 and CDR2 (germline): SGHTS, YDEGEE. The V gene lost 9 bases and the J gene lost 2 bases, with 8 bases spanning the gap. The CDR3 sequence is CANRQNYGYTF. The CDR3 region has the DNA TGTGCCAACCGACAGAACTATGGCTACACCTTC.

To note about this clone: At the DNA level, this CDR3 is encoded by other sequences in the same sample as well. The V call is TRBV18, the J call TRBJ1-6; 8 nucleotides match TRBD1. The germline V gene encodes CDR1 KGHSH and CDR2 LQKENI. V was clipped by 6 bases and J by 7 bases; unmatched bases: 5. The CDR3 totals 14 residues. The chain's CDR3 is CASSPGTGNSPLHF. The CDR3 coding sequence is TGTGCCAGCTCCCCCGGGACAGGCAATTCACCCCTCCACTTT.

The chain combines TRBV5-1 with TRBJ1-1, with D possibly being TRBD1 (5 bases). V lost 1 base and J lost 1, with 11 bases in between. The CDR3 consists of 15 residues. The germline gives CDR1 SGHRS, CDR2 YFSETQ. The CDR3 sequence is CASSLLGGSNTEAFF. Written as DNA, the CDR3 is TGCGCCAGCAGCTTGCTGGGGGGTTCGAACACTGAAGCTTTCTTT.

In DNA form, the CDR3 reads TGTGCCAGCAGCTTAGGAACAACTTTTGGAACGGGATCCTACAATGAGCAGTTCTTC. It is translated as CASSLGTTFGTGSYNEQFF. The rearrangement joins TRBV7-8 to TRBJ2-1, with D maybe TRBD2 (5 bases). This CDR3 is 19 amino acids long. V lost 1 base to trimming and J lost 1 base, with 20 bases between them. Germline CDR1 reads SGHVS; CDR2 reads FQNEAQ.

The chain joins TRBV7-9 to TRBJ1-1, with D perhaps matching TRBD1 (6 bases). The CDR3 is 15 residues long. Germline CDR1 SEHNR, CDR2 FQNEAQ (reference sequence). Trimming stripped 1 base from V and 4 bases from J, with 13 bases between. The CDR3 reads CASSLEWPGATEAFF. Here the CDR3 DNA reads TGTGCCAGCAGCTTAGAATGGCCAGGGGCCACTGAAGCTTTCTTT.

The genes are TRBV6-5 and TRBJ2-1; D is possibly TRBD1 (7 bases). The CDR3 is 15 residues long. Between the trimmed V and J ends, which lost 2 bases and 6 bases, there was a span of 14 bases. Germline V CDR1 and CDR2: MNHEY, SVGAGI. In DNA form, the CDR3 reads TGTGCCAGCAGTTACGACAGGGTGGGGGGCAATGAGCAGTTCTTC. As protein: CASSYDRVGGNEQFF.

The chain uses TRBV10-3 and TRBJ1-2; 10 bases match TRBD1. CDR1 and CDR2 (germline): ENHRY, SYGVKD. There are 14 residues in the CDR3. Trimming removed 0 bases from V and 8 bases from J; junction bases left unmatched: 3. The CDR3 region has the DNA TGTGCCATCAGTGAGTCGGGACAGGGGTACGGCTACACCTTC. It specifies CAISESGQGYGYTF.

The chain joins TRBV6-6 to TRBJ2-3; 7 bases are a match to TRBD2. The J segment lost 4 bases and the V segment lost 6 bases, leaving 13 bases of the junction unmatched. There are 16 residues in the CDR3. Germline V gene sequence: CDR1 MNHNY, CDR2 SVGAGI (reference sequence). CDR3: CASRRSRSGISDTQYF. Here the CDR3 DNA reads TGTGCCAGCAGACGATCAAGGAGCGGGATCTCAGATACGCAGTATTTT.

The chain's CDR3 is CASRGEGFGQPQHF. CDR3 sequence (DNA): TGTGCCAGTCGGGGGGAGGGCTTCGGTCAGCCCCAGCATTTT. The J gene is TRBJ1-5, the V gene TRBV19; a possible D gene is TRBD1 (5 bases). Trimming shortened V by 8 bases and J by 6 bases, and 17 bases separated the two germline ends. Per the germline V gene, CDR1 is LNHDA and CDR2 is SQIVND (reference sequence). The CDR3 is 14 residues long. The complete variable domain, with remaining parts taken from reference TRBV19 and TRBJ1-5, reads DGGITQSPKYLFRKEGQNVTLSCEQNLNHDAMYWYRQDPGQGLRLIYYSQIVNDFQKGDIAEGYSVSREKKESFPLTVTSAQKNPTAFYLCASRGEGFGQPQHFGDGTRLSIL.

The CDR3 sequence is CASSRSGQGLSTEAFF. The CDR3 DNA follows: TGCGCCAGCAGCCGATCAGGACAGGGATTGAGTACTGAAGCTTTCTTT. This chain joins TRBV4-1 and TRBJ1-1; 8 bases are a match to TRBD1. The CDR3 runs 16 residues. J lost 5 bases, V lost 4 bases, and 12 bases had no gene match. The germline V gene has CDR1 MGHRA and CDR2 YSYEKL.

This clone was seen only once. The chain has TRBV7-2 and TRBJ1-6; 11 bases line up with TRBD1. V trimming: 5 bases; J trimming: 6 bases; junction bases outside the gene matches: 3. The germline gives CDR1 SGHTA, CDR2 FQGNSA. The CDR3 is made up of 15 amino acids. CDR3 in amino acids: CASSADRGRNSPLHF. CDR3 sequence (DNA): TGTGCCAGCAGCGCGGACAGGGGGCGTAATTCACCCCTCCACTTT. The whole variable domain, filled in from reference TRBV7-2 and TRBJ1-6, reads GAGVSQSPSNKVTEKGKDVELRCDPISGHTALYWYRQSLGQGLEFLIYFQGNSAPDKSGLPSDRFSAERTGGSVSTLTIQRTQQEDSAVYLCASSADRGRNSPLHFGNGTRLTVT.